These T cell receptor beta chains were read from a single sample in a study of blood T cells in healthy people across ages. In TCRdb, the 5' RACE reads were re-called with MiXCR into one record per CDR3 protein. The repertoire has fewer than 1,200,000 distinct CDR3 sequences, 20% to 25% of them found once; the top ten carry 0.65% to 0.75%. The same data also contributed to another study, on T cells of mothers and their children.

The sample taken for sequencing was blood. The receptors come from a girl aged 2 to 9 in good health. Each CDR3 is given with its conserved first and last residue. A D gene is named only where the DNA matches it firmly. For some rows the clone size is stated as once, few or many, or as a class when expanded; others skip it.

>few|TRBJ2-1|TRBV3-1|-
TGTGCCAGCAGCCACATCGGGACCTATAACAATGAGCAGTTCTTC
CASSHIGTYNNEQFF
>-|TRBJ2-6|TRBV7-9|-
TGTGCCAGCAGCTCCCCCCTGCATCACTCTGGGGCCAACGTCCTGACTTTC
CASSSPLHHSGANVLTF
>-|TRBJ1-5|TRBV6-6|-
TGTGCCAGCAGTTACTCTGCTGAGCCCCAGCATTTT
CASSYSAEPQHF
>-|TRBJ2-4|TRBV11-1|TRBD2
TGTGCCAGCAGCTTCGGACTAGCGGGACTCCCGTGGGACATTCAGTACTTC
CASSFGLAGLPWDIQYF
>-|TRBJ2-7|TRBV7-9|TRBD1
TGTGCCAGCAGCCTTCTTCGCCCGGGACAGGGGAACGAGCAGTACTTC
CASSLLRPGQGNEQYF
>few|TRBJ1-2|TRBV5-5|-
TGTGCCAGCAGCTCTACTGAACTTCCGGCTGGCTACACCTTC
CASSSTELPAGYTF
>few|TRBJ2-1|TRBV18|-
TGTGCCAGCAAAACAAGAAATGAGCAGTTCTTC
CASKTRNEQFF
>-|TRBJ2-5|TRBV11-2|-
TGTGCCAGCAGCTTAGGGTTCGGGGAAGAGACCCAGTACTTC
CASSLGFGEETQYF
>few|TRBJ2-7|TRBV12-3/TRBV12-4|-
TGTGCCAGCAGGGCCGGGACCCTCTCCTACGAGCAGTACTTC
CASRAGTLSYEQYF
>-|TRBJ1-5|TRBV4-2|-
TGTGCCAGCAGCCAAGATCTAGCGGGGGGTCCCCGGGCTACGCAGCATTTT
CASSQDLAGGPRATQHF
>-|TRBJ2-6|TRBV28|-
TGTGTCAGCAGCCTTACTAACTCTGGGGCCAACGTCCTGACTTTC
CVSSLTNSGANVLTF
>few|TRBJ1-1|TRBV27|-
TGTGCCAGCAGTTTAACGCCCGGGTCGTGGAATGAAGCTTTCTTT
CASSLTPGSWNEAFF
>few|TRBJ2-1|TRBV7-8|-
TGTGCCAGCAGCCCACATGCGAGCTCCTACAATGAGCAGTTCTTC
CASSPHASSYNEQFF
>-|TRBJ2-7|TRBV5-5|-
TGTGCCAGCACCTTGTGGGGGGAGGCTGTAGGGAATGAGCAGTCCTTC
CASTLWGEAVGNEQSF
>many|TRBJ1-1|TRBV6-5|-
TGTGCCAGCAGTTCAGGCTCTATGAACACTGAAGCTTTCTTT
CASSSGSMNTEAFF
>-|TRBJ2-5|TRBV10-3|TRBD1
TGTGCCATCAGTGAGTTTCGGACAGGTGATAAAAAGACCCAGTACTTC
CAISEFRTGDKKTQYF
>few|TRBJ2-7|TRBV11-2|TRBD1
TGTGCCAGCAGCTTAGCCGGGACAGCCCAGGACGAGCAGTACTTC
CASSLAGTAQDEQYF
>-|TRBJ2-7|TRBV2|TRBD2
TGTGCCAGCAGTCATCCACTAGCGGGGTTCTCCTACGAGCAGTACTTC
CASSHPLAGFSYEQYF
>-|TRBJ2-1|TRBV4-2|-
TGTGCCAGCAGCCAAGAGGTGGGAGTGAGTAGTGAGCAGTTCTTC
CASSQEVGVSSEQFF
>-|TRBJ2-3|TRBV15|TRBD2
TGTGCCACCAGCAGAGATCGGGACTCGGCGGGGGGGGGCACAGATACGCAGTATTTT
CATSRDRDSAGGGTDTQYF
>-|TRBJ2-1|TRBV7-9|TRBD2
TGTGCCAGCAGCTGGCGGGAGGGCAATGAGCAGTTCTTC
CASSWREGNEQFF
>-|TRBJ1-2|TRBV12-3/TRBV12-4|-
TGTGCCAGTAGTCAGCGATCAGGTTCCTATGGCTACACCTTC
CASSQRSGSYGYTF
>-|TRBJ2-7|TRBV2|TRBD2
TGTGCCAGCAGTGACGGGACTAGCGCCTCCTACGAGCAGTACTTC
CASSDGTSASYEQYF
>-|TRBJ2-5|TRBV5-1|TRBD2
TGCGCCAGCAGCAAACGGACGGGGGGACAAGAGACCCAGTACTTC
CASSKRTGGQETQYF
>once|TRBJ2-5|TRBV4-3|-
TGCGCCAGCAGCCAAGAAAGGATGGTGGAAGAGACCCAGTACTTC
CASSQERMVEETQYF
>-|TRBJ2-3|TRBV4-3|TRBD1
TGCGCCAGCAGCCACAAAGGGGACAGGGCTTTCACAGATACGCAGTATTTT
CASSHKGDRAFTDTQYF
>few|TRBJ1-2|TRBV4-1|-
TGCGCCCCGATCCGGGGCGACGCCTTC
CAPIRGDAF
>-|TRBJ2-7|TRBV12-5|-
TGTGCTAGTGGTTTAAGCGGCCAGTCCTCCTACGAGCAGTACTTC
CASGLSGQSSYEQYF
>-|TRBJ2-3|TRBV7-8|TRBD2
TGTGCCAGCAGCTTGGGACGCTATGCCCGCGGGGGGTCCTTTAGAGATACGCAGTATTTT
CASSLGRYARGGSFRDTQYF
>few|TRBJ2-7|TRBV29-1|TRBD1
TGCAGCGTTGTGGGTCCGGGACAGGGGTACGAGCAGTACTTC
CSVVGPGQGYEQYF
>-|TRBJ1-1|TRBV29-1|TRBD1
TGCAGCGTCAAGGGACAGAAGAACACTGAAGCTTTCTTT
CSVKGQKNTEAFF
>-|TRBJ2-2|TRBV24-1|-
TGTGCCACCAGACCCACTAGGGACACCGGGGAGCTGTTTTTT
CATRPTRDTGELFF
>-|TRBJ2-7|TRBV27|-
TGTGCCAGCAGTCCGATTCCAGGATCCTACGAGCAGTACTTC
CASSPIPGSYEQYF
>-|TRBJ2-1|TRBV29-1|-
TGCAGCGTTGTTGGACCTGAAAGCCCCTACAATGAGCAGTTCTTC
CSVVGPESPYNEQFF
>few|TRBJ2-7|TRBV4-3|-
TGCGCCAGCAGCCAAGACAACGCGGGGAAGACGCCCTACGAGCAGTACTTC
CASSQDNAGKTPYEQYF
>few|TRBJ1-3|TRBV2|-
TGTGCCAGCAGTTGGACTCCTGGAAACACCATATATTTT
CASSWTPGNTIYF
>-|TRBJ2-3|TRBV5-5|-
TGTGCCAGCAGCCCCGGACTATTAGGCACAGATACGCAGTATTTT
CASSPGLLGTDTQYF
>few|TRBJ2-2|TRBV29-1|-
TGCAGCGTTGCTTCCCCGACAGACACCGGGGAGCTGTTTTTT
CSVASPTDTGELFF
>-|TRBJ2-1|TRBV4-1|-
TGCGCCAGCAGCCAAGATGGAATAAATGGCTACAATGAGCAGTTCTTC
CASSQDGINGYNEQFF
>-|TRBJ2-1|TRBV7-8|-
TGTGCCAGCAGGGTTATAACAATGGGGGCGGGAGAGTCTTACGAGCAGTTCTTC
CASRVITMGAGESYEQFF
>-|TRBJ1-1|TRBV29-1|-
TGCAGCGTGGGGTGGAGGAACACTGAAGCTTTCTTT
CSVGWRNTEAFF
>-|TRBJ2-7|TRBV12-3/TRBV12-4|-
TGTGCCAGCAGAGTAAGGGCAGACGAGCAGTACTTC
CASRVRADEQYF
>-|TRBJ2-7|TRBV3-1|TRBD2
TGTGCCAGCAGCCAAGGATTCGTGGGGGGGTACGAGCAGTACTTC
CASSQGFVGGYEQYF
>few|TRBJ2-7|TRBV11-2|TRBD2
TGTGCCAGCAGCCCAACCTTACTAGCGGGGGCTAATACTTACGAGCAGTACTTC
CASSPTLLAGANTYEQYF
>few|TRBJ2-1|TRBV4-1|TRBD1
TGCGCCAGCAGCCAAGATGACAAGGACAGGGGGCAGGGTGAGCAGTTCTTC
CASSQDDKDRGQGEQFF
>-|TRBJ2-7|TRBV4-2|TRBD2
TGTGCCAGCAGCCAAGGGGGGACTAGCGGAGACGAGCAGTACTTC
CASSQGGTSGDEQYF
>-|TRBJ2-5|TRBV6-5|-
TGTGCCAGCAGTTACTTCCCCCCCGACGTCCAAGAGACCCAGTACTTC
CASSYFPPDVQETQYF
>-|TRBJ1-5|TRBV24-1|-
TGTGCCACCAGTGATTCCCGGGACCCTTCTCGGCCCCAGCATTTT
CATSDSRDPSRPQHF
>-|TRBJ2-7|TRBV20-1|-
TGCAGTGCTAGAGATGACAGTTCCTACGAGCAGTACTTC
CSARDDSSYEQYF